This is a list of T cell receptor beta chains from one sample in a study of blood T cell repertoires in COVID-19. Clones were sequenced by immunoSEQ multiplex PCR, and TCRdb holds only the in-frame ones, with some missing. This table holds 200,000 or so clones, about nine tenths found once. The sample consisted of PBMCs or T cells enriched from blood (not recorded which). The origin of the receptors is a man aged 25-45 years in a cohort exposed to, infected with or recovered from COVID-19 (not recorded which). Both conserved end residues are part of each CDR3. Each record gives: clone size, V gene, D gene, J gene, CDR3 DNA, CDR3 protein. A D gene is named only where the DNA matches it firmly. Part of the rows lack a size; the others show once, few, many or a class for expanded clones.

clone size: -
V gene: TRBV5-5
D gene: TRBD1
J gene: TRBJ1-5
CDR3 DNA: TGTGCCAGCAGCTTAGGCAGGGGGACTCAGCCCCAGCATTTT
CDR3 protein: CASSLGRGTQPQHF

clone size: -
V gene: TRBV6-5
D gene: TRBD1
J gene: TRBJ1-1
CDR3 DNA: TGTGCCAGCAGTTTCGAGAGACAGGGGACTGAAGCTTTCTTT
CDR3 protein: CASSFERQGTEAFF

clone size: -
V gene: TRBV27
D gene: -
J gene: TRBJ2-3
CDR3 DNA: TGTGCCAGCACGTCCCGTGCGTACACAGATACGCAGTATTTT
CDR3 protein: CASTSRAYTDTQYF

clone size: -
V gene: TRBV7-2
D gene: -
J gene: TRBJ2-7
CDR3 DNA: TGTGCCAGCAGCCCTGGCGGGACTGGCTCACGCGAGCAGTACTTC
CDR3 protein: CASSPGGTGSREQYF

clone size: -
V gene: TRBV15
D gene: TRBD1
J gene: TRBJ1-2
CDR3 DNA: TGTGCCACCAGCAGACAAGGGATATGGACAGGGGGCCTCGACTATGGCTACACCTTC
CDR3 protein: CATSRQGIWTGGLDYGYTF

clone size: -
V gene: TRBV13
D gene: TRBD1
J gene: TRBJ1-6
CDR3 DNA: TGTGCCAGCAGCCGCTTGAGGACAGGGGCTAATTCACCCCTCCACTTT
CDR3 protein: CASSRLRTGANSPLHF

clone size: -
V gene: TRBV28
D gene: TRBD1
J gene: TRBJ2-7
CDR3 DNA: TGTGCCAGCAGCCCCACAGGGGTCTACGAGCAGTACTTC
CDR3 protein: CASSPTGVYEQYF

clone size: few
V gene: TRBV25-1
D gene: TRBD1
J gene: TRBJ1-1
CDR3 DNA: TGTGCCAGCAGTGCAAGACAGGGGAGGACGCGCACTGAAGCTTTCTTT
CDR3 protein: CASSARQGRTRTEAFF

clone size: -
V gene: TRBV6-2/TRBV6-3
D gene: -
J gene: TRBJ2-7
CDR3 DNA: TGTGCCAGCAGTTACTCCGTCAGGCCTTCCTACGAGCAGTACTTC
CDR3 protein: CASSYSVRPSYEQYF

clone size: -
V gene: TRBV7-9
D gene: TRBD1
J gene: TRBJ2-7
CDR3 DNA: TGTGCCAGCAGCCCAGGGACAGTATCCACCTACGAGCAGTACTTC
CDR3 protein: CASSPGTVSTYEQYF

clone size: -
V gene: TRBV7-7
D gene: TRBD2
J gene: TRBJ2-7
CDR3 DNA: TGTGCTAGCAGCGCCGGGACTAGCGGGATCAACGAGCAGTACTTC
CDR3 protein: CASSAGTSGINEQYF

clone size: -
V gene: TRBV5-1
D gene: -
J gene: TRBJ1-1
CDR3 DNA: TGCGCCAGCAGCGCTGACAGGAACCTGAACACTGAAGCTTTCTTT
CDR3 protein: CASSADRNLNTEAFF

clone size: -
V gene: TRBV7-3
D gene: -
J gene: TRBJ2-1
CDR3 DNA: TGTGCCAGCAGCTTACTTAGTGGTGAGCAGTTCTTC
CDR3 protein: CASSLLSGEQFF

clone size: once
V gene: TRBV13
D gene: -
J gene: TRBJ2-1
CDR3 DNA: TGTGCCAGCAGCCGATACTCCTTACTCGGGGATGGCGGCAATGAGCAGTTCTTC
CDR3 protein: CASSRYSLLGDGGNEQFF

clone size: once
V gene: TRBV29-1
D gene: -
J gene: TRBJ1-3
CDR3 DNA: TGCAGCGTGAGGTTAGGGGGCTCTGGAAACACCATATATTTT
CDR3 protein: CSVRLGGSGNTIYF

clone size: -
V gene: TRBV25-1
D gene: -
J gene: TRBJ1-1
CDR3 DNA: TGTGCCAGCAGTCGGGGGGCCACTGAAGCTTTCTTT
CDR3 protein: CASSRGATEAFF

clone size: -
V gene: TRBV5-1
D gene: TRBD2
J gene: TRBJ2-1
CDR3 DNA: TGCGCCAGCAGATTGAGGGTAGCGGGAGACAATGAGCAGTTCTTC
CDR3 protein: CASRLRVAGDNEQFF

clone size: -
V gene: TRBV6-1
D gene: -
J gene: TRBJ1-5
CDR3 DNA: TGTGCCAGCAGTGAAGCTCCCCTTAGCAATCAGCCCCAGCATTTT
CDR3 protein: CASSEAPLSNQPQHF

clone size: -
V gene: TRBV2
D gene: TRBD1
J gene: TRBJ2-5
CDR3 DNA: TGTGCCAGCGGGGACAGCACACAAGAGACCCAGTACTTC
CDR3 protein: CASGDSTQETQYF

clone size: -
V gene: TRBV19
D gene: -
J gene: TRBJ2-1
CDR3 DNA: TGTGCCAGTAGTATAATACAGGACAATGAGCAGTTCTTC
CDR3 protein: CASSIIQDNEQFF

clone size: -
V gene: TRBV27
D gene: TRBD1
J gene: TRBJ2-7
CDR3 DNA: TGTGCCAGCAGTGTTGCCGGGACAGGGACCTACGAGCAGTACTTC
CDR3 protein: CASSVAGTGTYEQYF

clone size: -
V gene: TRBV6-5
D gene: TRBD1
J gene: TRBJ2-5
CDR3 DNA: TGTGCCAGCAGTTACGGCTTTGGGGGACAGGAGACCCAGTACTTC
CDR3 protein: CASSYGFGGQETQYF

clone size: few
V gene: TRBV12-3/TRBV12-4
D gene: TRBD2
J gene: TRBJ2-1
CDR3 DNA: TGTGCCAGCGTAGCGGGACTAAATGAGCAGTTCTTC
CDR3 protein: CASVAGLNEQFF

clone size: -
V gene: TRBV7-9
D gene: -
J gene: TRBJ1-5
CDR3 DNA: TGTGCCAGCGCGGCAGGGGGCAATCAGCCCCAGCATTTT
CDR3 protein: CASAAGGNQPQHF

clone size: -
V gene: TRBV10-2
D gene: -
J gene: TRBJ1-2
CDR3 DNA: TGCGCCAGCAGAGGTAGGGGCCTGAACTATGGCTACACCTTC
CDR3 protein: CASRGRGLNYGYTF

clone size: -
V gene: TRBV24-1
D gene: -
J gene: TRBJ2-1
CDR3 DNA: TGTGCCACTCAAGGGGGTTACAATGAGCAGTTCTTC
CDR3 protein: CATQGGYNEQFF

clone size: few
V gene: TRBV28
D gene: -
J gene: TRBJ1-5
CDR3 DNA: TGTGCCAGCAGGGCCGAATTTTTTAACAGGGAGAATCAGCCCCAGCATTTT
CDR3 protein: CASRAEFFNRENQPQHF

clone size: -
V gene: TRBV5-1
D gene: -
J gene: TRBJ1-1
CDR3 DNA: TGCGCCAGCAGCCCTAAGCAGCAGGCTGAAGCTTTCTTT
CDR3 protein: CASSPKQQAEAFF

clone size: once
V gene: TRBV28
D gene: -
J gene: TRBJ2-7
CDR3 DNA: TGTGCCAGCGTCTCCCCGAGGGCGCCGTACGAGCAGTACTTC
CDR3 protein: CASVSPRAPYEQYF

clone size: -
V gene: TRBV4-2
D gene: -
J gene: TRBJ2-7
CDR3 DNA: TGTGCCAGCAGCCCCTACCACGCGGAGAGGTTTGGCGAGCAGTACTTC
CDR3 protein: CASSPYHAERFGEQYF

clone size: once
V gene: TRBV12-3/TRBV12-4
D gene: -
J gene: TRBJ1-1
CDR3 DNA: TGTGCCAGCATTAGGGGCACTGAAGCTTTCTTT
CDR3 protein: CASIRGTEAFF

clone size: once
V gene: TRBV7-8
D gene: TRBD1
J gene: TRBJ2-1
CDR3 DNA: TGTGCCAGCAGCAAGACAGGGAGTGATCAGGGTGAGCAGTTCTTC
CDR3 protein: CASSKTGSDQGEQFF

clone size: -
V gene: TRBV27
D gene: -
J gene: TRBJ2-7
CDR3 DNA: TGTGGAAACTACGGCGACAGCTACGAGCAGTACTTC
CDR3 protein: CGNYGDSYEQYF

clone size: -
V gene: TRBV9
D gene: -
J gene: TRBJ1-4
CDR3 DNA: TGTGCCAGCAGCGGCCAGGGGTCCACTAATGAAAAACTGTTTTTT
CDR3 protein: CASSGQGSTNEKLFF

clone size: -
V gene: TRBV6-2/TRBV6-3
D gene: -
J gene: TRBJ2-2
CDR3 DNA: TGTGCCAGCAGTTACTGGGCCCCCCTTAACACCGGGGAGCTGTTTTTT
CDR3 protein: CASSYWAPLNTGELFF

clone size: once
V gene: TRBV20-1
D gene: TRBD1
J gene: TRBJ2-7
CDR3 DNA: TGTGCCTGGGACAGCATCTACGAGCAGTACTTC
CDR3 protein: CAWDSIYEQYF

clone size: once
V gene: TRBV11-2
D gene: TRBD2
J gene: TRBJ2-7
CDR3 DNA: TGTGCCAGCAGCTCTTTTAGCGGGAGGGCCGTAAACGAGCAGTACTTC
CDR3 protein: CASSSFSGRAVNEQYF

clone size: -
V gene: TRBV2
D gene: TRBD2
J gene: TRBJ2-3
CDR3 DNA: TGTGCCAGCAGTGAAAGAACGAGTCTAGCGGTTACGCAGTATTTT
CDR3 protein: CASSERTSLAVTQYF

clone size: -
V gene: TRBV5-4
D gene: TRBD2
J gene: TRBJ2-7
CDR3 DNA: TGTGCCAGCAGCCTCCTAGCGGGAGTTAACGAGCAGTACTTC
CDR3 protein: CASSLLAGVNEQYF

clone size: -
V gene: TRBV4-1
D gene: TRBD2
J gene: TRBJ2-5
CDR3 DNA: TGCGCCAGCAGCCCTGCTAGCGGGAGGGCTCAGGAGACCCAGTACTTC
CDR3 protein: CASSPASGRAQETQYF

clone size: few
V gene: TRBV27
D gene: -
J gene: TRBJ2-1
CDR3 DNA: TGTGCCAGCAGTTTAGGGAGCTCCTACAATGAGCAGTTCTTC
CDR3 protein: CASSLGSSYNEQFF

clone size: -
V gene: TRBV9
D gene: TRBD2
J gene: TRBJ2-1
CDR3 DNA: TGTGCCAGCAGCGCACGACTAGCGGGAGGGCCCTTACTGAGCAATGAGCAGTTCTTC
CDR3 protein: CASSARLAGGPLLSNEQFF

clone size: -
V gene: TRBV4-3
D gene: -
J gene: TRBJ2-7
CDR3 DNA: TGCGCCAGCAGCCCAAAGACAGGCTCCTACGAGCAGTACTTC
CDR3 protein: CASSPKTGSYEQYF

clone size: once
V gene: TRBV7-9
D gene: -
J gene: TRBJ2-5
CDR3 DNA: TGTGCCAGCAGCTTGGGGCCGGCTGCTCAAGAGACCCAGTACTTC
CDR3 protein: CASSLGPAAQETQYF

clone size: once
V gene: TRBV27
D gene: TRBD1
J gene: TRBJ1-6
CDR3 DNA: TGTGCCAGCAGTTCCCCCCAGACAGGGACTAATTCACCCCTCCACTTT
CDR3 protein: CASSSPQTGTNSPLHF

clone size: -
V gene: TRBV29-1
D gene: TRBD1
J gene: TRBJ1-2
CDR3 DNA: TGCAGCGTTTTCCTGTTGTCCGCAGGGGGTCCTTCTAACTATGGCTACACCTTC
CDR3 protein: CSVFLLSAGGPSNYGYTF